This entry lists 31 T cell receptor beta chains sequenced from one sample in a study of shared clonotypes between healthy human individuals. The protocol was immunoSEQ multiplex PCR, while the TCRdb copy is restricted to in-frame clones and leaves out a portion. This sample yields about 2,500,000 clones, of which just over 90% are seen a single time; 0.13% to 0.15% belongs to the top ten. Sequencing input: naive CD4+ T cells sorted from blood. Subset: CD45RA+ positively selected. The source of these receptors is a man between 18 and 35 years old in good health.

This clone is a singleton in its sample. The CDR3 spells CASSQGFGSLTTDIQYF. The CDR3 bases are TGCGCCAGCAGCCAAGGTTTTGGGTCCTTAACTACGGACATTCAGTACTTC. The chain has TRBV4-1 and TRBJ2-4; no clear D gene. Trimming cost V 1 base and J 8 bases, with 21 bases left between them. This CDR3 is built from 17 residues. Germline CDR1 MGHRA, CDR2 YSYEKL.

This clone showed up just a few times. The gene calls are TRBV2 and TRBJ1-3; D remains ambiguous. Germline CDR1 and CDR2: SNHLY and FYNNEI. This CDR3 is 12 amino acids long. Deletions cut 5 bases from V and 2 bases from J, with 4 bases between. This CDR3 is CASSTTGNTIYF. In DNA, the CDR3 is TGTGCCAGCAGTACCACTGGAAACACCATATATTTT.

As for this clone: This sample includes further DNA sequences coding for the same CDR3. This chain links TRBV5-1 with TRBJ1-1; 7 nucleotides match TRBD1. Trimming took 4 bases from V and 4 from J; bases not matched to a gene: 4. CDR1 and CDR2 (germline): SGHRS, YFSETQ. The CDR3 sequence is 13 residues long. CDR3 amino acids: CASSLSGGTEAFF. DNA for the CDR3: TGCGCCAGCAGCCTGTCAGGGGGCACTGAAGCTTTCTTT.

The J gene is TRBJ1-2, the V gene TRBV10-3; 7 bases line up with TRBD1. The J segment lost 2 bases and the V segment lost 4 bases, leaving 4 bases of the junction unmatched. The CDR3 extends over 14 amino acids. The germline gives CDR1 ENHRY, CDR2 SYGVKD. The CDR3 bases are TGTGCCATCAGTGTCGAGACAGGGAACTATGGCTACACCTTC. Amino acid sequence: CAISVETGNYGYTF.

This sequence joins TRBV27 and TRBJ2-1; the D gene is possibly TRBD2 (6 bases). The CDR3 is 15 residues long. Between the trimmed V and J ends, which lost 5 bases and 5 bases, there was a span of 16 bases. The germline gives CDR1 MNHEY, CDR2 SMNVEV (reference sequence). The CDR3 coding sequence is TGTGCCAGCAGTCCCCGACTAGTTCGGGACAATGAGCAGTTCTTC. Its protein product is CASSPRLVRDNEQFF.

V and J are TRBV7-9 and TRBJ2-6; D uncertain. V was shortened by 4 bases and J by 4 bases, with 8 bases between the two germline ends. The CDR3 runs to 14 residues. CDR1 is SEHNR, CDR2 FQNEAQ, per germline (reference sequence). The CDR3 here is CASSSSAGANVLTF. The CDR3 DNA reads TGTGCCAGCAGCTCGAGCGCAGGGGCCAACGTCCTGACTTTC.

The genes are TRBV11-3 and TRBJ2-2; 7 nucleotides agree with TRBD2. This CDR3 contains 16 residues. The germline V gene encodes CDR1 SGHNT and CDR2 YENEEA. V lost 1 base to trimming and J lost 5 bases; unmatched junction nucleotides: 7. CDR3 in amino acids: CASSLGGRAGTGELFF. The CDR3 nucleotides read TGTGCCAGCAGCTTAGGGGGGAGGGCCGGAACCGGGGAGCTGTTTTTT.

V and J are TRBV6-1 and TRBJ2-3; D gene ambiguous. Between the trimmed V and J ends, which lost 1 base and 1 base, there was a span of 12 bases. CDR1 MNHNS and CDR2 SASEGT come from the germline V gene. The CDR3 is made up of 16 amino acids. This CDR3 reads CASSEEGYYRTDTQYF. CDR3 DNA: TGTGCCAGCAGTGAAGAAGGTTACTACCGCACAGATACGCAGTATTTT.

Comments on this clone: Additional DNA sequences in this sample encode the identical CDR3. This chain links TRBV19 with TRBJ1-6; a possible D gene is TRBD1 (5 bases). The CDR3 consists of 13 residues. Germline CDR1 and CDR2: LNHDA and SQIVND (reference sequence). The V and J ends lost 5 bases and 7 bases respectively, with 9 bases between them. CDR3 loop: CASSGTGNSPLHF. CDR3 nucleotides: TGTGCCAGTAGTGGGACTGGAAATTCACCCCTCCACTTT.

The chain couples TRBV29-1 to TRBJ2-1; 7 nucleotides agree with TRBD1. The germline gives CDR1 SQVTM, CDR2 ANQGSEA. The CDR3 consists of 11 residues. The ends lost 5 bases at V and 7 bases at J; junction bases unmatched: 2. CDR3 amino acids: CSVRQGNEQFF. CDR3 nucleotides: TGCAGCGTTAGACAGGGAAATGAGCAGTTCTTC.

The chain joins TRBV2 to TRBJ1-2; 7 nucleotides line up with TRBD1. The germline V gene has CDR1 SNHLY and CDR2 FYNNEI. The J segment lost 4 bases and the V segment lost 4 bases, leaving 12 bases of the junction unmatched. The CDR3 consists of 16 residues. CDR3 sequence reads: CASSGYRDRSFYGYTF. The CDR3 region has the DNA TGTGCCAGCAGTGGATACCGGGACAGATCATTCTATGGCTACACCTTC.

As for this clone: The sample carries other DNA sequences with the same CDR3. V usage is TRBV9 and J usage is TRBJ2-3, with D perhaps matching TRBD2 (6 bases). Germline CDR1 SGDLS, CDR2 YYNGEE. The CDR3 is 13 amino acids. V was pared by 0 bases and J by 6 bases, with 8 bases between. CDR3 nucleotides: TGTGCCAGCAGCGTAGACGGGACTGATACGCAGTATTTT. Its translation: CASSVDGTDTQYF.

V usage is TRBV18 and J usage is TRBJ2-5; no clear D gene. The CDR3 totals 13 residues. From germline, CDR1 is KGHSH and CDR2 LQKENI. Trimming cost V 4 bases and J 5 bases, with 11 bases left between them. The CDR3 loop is CASSLSSLETQYF. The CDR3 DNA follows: TGTGCCAGCTCACTCTCCAGTTTGGAGACCCAGTACTTC. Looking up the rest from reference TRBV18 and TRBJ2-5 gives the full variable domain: NAGVMQNPRHLVRRRGQEARLRCSPMKGHSHVYWYRQLPEEGLKFMVYLQKENIIDESGMPKERFSAEFPKEGPSILRIQQVVRGDSAAYFCASSLSSLETQYFGPGTRLLVL.

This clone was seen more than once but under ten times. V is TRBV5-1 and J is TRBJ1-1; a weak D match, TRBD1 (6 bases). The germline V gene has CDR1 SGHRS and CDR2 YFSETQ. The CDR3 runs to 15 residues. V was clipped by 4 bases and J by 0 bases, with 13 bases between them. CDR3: CASSGTGHLNTEAFF. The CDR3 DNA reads TGCGCCAGCAGCGGTACGGGACACCTGAACACTGAAGCTTTCTTT.

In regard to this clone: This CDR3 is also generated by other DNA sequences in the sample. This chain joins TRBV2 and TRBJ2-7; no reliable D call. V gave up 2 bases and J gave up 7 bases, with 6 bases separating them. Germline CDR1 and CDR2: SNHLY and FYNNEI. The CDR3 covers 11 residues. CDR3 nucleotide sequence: TGTGCCAGCAGTGAAAGGTCGGAGCAGTACTTC. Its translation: CASSERSEQYF. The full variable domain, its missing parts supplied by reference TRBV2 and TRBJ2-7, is EPEVTQTPSHQVTQMGQEVILRCVPISNHLYFYWYRQILGQKVEFLVSFYNNEISEKSEIFDDQFSVERPDGSNFTLKIRSTKLEDSAMYFCASSERSEQYFGPGTRLTVT.

In DNA form, the CDR3 reads TGTGCCAGCAGAGACAGCCTGGTGGACACCATATATTTT. It codes for CASRDSLVDTIYF. The rearrangement joins TRBV6-6 to TRBJ1-3; D may be TRBD1 (5 bases). Germline lookup yields CDR1 MNHNY and CDR2 SVGAGI (reference sequence). The CDR3 has 13 residues. V lost 6 bases and J 8 bases, leaving 14 bases between the germline ends.

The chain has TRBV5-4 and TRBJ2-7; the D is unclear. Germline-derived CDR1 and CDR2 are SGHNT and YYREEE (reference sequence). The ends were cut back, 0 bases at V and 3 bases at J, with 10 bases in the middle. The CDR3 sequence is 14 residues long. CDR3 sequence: CASSLDRSIYEQYF. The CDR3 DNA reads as TGTGCCAGCAGCTTGGACCGCTCGATCTACGAGCAGTACTTC.

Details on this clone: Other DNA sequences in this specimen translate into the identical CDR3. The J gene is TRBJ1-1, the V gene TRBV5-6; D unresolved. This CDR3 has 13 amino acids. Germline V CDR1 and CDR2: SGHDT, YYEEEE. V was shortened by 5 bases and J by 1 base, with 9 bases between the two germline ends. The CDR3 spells CASSLDKNTEAFF. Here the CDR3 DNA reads TGTGCCAGCAGTCTCGACAAGAACACTGAAGCTTTCTTT.

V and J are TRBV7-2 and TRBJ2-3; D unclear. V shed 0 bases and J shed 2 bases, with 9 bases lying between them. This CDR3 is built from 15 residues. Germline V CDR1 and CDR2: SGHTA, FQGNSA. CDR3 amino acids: CASSLAQLNTDTQYF. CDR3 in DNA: TGTGCCAGCAGCTTAGCTCAACTTAACACAGATACGCAGTATTTT.

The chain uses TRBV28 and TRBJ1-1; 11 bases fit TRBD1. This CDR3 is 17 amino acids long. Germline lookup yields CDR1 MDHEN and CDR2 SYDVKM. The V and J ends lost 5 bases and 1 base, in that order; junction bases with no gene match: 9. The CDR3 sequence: CASSRTPGTGGNTEAFF. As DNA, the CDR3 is TGTGCCAGCAGTCGTACCCCCGGGACAGGGGGGAACACTGAAGCTTTCTTT.

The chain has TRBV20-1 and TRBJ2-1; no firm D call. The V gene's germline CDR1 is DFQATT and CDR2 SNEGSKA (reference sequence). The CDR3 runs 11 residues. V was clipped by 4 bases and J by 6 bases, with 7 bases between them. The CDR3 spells CSAILTNEQFF. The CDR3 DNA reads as TGCAGTGCTATACTTACCAATGAGCAGTTCTTC.

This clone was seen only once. The CDR3 reads CASSLAQPSSGNTIYF. The CDR3 DNA sequence: TGCGCCAGCAGCTTGGCCCAGCCCAGCTCTGGAAACACCATATATTTT. The gene calls are TRBV5-1 and TRBJ1-3; D call uncertain. CDR3 length: 16 residues. V gave up 0 bases and J gave up 0 bases, with 10 bases separating them. The germline gives CDR1 SGHRS, CDR2 YFSETQ.

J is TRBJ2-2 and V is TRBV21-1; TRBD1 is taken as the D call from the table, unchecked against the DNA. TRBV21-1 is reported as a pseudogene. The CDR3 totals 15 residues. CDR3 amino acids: CASRPGQGGSGELFF. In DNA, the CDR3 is TGTGCCAGCAGGCCCGGACAGGGCGGCTCCGGGGAGCTGTTTTTT.

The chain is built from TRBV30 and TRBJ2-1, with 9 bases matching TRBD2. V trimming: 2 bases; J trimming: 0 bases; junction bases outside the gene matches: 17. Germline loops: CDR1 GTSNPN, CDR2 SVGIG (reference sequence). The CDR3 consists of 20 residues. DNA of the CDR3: TGTGCCTGGAGTCTCCCTGGCGGGAGGGCCCCCCCTAGCTCCTACAATGAGCAGTTCTTC. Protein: CAWSLPGGRAPPSSYNEQFF.

CDR3 residues: CASSLVGGAGANVLTF. The CDR3 nucleotides read TGTGCCAGCAGCTTAGTGGGAGGGGCTGGGGCCAACGTCCTGACTTTC. The rearrangement uses TRBV7-2 and TRBJ2-6, with 7 bases that match TRBD2. Germline assignment: CDR1 SGHTA and CDR2 FQGNSA. J lost 2 bases, V lost 1 base, and 2 bases had no gene match. The CDR3 is made up of 16 amino acids.

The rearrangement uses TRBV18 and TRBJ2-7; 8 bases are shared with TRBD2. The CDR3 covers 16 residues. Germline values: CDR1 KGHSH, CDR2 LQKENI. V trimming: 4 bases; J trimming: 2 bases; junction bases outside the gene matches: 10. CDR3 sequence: CASSQYQRELTYEQYF. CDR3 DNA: TGTGCCAGCTCACAGTATCAGCGGGAGTTGACCTACGAGCAGTACTTC.

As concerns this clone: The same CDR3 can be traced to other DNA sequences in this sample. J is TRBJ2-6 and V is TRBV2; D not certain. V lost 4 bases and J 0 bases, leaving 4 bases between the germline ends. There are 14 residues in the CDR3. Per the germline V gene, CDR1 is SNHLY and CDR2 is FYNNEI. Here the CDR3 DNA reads TGTGCCAGCAGTGCTAACTCTGGGGCCAACGTCCTGACTTTC. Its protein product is CASSANSGANVLTF.

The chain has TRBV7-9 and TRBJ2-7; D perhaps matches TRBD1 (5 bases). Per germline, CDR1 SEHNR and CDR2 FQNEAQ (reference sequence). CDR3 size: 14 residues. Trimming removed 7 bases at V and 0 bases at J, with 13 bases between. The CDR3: CASIPLGDSYEQYF. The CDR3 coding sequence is TGTGCCAGCATTCCCTTAGGGGACTCCTACGAGCAGTACTTC.

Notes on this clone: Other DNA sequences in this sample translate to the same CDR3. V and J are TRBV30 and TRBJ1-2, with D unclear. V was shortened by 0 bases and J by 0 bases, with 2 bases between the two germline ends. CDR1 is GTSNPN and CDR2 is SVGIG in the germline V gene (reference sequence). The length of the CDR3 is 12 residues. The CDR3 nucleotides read TGTGCCTGGAGTGTTTCTAACTATGGCTACACCTTC. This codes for CAWSVSNYGYTF.

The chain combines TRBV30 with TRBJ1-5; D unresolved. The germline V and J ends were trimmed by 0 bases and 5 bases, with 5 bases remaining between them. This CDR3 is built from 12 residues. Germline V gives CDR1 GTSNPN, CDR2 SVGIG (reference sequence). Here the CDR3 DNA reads TGTGCCTGGAGTGTTAACTATCAGCCCCAGCATTTT. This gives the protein CAWSVNYQPQHF. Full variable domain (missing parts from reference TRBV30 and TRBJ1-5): SQTIHQWPATLVQPVGSPLSLECTVEGTSNPNLYWYRQAAGRGLQLLFYSVGIGQISSEVPQNLSASRPQDRQFILSSKKLLLSDSGFYLCAWSVNYQPQHFGDGTRLSIL.

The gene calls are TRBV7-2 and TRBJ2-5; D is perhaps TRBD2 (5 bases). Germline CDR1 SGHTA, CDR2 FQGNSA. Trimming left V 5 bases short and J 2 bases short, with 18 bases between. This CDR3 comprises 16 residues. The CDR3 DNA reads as TGTGCCAGCAGCCTAAGCTGGAGGCCCGGACAAGAGACCCAGTACTTC. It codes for CASSLSWRPGQETQYF.